This T cell receptor (beta chain) was sequenced in a study of T cell changes during pregnancy in multiple sclerosis. The method was immunoSEQ multiplex PCR; TCRdb's version includes in-frame clones alone and lacks a portion of them. The sample lists around 47,000 clones; 85% to 95% were seen once. CDR3 length equals 18 residues. Trimming stripped 5 bases from V and 0 bases from J, with 17 bases between. Germline values: CDR1 SGHVS, CDR2 FQNEAQ. The chain carries TRBV7-8 and TRBJ2-6; possible D gene TRBD1, 5 bases. The specimen comprised CD8+ T cells from peripheral blood mononuclear cells, sampled in the first trimester of pregnancy. This clonotype was sampled from a female donor with multiple sclerosis, enrolled in a pregnancy study. This CDR3 is CASSPRQLVNSGANVLTF. The CDR3, as DNA: TGTGCCAGCAGCCCTCGACAGCTAGTTAACTCTGGGGCCAACGTCCTGACTTTC.